One and the same sample provided the 24 T cell receptor beta chains below, sequenced in a study of T cell responses to AZD1222 COVID-19 vaccine. The protocol was immunoSEQ multiplex PCR, while the TCRdb copy is restricted to in-frame clones and leaves out a portion. The sample comprises 180,000 or so clones, 92% of which are singletons, and under 1.5% rests with the top ten. Sample: peripheral blood, taken 28 days after the second AZD1222 dose. The receptors originated from an adult who received the AZD1222 COVID-19 vaccine.

The rearrangement uses TRBV28 and TRBJ1-5; D not certain. Germline V gene lookup returns CDR1 MDHEN and CDR2 SYDVKM. V was cut by 5 bases and J by 9 bases, with 23 bases left in between. This CDR3 spans 16 amino acids. The CDR3 DNA reads TGTGCCAGCAGTCCCTCCCCCCAGGAGAAAACGGGGCCCCAGCATTTT. Its translation is CASSPSPQEKTGPQHF.

This clone was detected only once. The chain joins TRBV7-2 to TRBJ1-2, with 7 bases that match TRBD1. Germline V gene data show CDR1 as SGHTA and CDR2 as FQGNSA. This CDR3 has 15 amino acids. The V gene end was trimmed by 5 bases and the J gene end by 4 bases; junction bases not matched to a gene: 10. The CDR3 coding sequence is TGTGCCAGCAGCCCCAGGACAGGCTACGCCTATGGCTACACCTTC. It encodes CASSPRTGYAYGYTF.

The gene calls are TRBV6-5 and TRBJ1-4, with D uncertain. With 0 bases removed from V and 0 bases from J, the gap between germline ends came to 5 bases. This CDR3 contains 15 residues. CDR1 MNHEY and CDR2 SVGAGI come from the germline V gene. The CDR3 DNA reads TGTGCCAGCAGTTACTCCGAAGCAACTAATGAAAAACTGTTTTTT. Protein sequence: CASSYSEATNEKLFF.

V usage is TRBV27 and J usage is TRBJ1-4; no firm D call. CDR1 MNHEY and CDR2 SMNVEV come from the germline V gene (reference sequence). Trimming pared 7 bases from V and 0 bases from J, leaving 18 bases between. This CDR3 has 17 residues. In DNA, the CDR3 is TGTGCCAGCACCTCTTTTACCCTTAATGCAACTAATGAAAAACTGTTTTTT. Translating it yields CASTSFTLNATNEKLFF.

V usage is TRBV6-5 and J usage is TRBJ1-2; TRBD1 matches 10 bases. CDR1 and CDR2 (germline): MNHEY, SVGAGI. This CDR3 spans 15 amino acids. J lost 7 bases, V lost 0 bases, and 5 bases had no gene match. Here the CDR3 reads CASSYSTGQGSGYTF. The CDR3 nucleotides read TGTGCCAGCAGTTACTCTACGGGACAGGGGTCTGGCTACACCTTC.

This rearrangement joins TRBV19 to TRBJ1-5; possibly TRBD1 for D (6 bases). Germline values: CDR1 LNHDA, CDR2 SQIVND (reference sequence). CDR3 size: 15 residues. Trimming shortened V by 0 bases and J by 7 bases, and 13 bases separated the two germline ends. CDR3: CASSIDQNRVQPQHF. DNA of the CDR3: TGTGCCAGTAGTATAGATCAGAACAGGGTACAGCCCCAGCATTTT. Based on the CDR3 plus reference TRBV19 and TRBJ1-5, the full variable domain is DGGITQSPKYLFRKEGQNVTLSCEQNLNHDAMYWYRQDPGQGLRLIYYSQIVNDFQKGDIAEGYSVSREKKESFPLTVTSAQKNPTAFYLCASSIDQNRVQPQHFGDGTRLSIL.

The V call is TRBV7-2, the J call TRBJ1-3, with a weak D call TRBD1 (6 bases). The V end was cut by 1 base, the J end by 0 bases, with 10 bases between. Germline V gives CDR1 SGHTA, CDR2 FQGNSA. The CDR3 extends over 16 amino acids. The CDR3 sequence is CASSLVGTSSGNTIYF. CDR3 DNA sequence: TGTGCCAGCAGCTTAGTGGGGACATCCTCTGGAAACACCATATATTTT.

In this sample, this clone turned up a few times. The chain has TRBV3-1 (or the pseudogene TRBV3-2) and TRBJ1-1, with D possibly TRBD1 on 6 matching bases. This CDR3 has 15 amino acids. Germline V CDR1 and CDR2: LGHDT, YNNKEL (reference sequence). Trimming removed 5 bases from V and 4 bases from J, with 17 bases in between. Here the CDR3 reads CASSNRGGRGTEAFF. CDR3 bases: TGTGCCAGCAGCAATCGTGGGGGCAGGGGCACTGAAGCTTTCTTT.

The genes are TRBV15 and TRBJ2-1; D uncertain. The CDR3 is 13 amino acids. V was shortened by 3 bases and J by 2 bases, with 5 bases between the two germline ends. Germline-derived CDR1 and CDR2 are LNHNV and YYDKDF (reference sequence). CDR3 sequence: CATSSVPYNEQFF. CDR3 bases: TGTGCCACCAGCAGTGTTCCCTACAATGAGCAGTTCTTC.

The chain carries TRBV21-1 and TRBJ2-7; the table's D call, TRBD2, has no DNA check behind it. TRBV21-1 is assigned pseudogene status. The CDR3 totals 15 residues. CDR3 region: CASSKDSRSSYEQYF. CDR3 sequence (DNA): TGTGCCAGCAGCAAAGACTCTAGGAGCTCCTACGAGCAGTACTTC.

This sequence joins TRBV29-1 and TRBJ1-2; 8 bases align to TRBD1. Per germline, CDR1 SQVTM and CDR2 ANQGSEA. CDR3 length equals 12 residues. Trimming took 7 bases from V and 6 from J; bases not matched to a gene: 7. CDR3 nucleotides: TGCAGCGACAACAGGGGGTTCGATGGCTACACCTTC. It translates to CSDNRGFDGYTF.

The chain has TRBV18 and TRBJ1-2, with TRBD1 identical over 9 bases. With V trimmed by 0 bases and J by 2 bases, 4 bases remained unmatched. The germline CDR1 and CDR2 sequences are KGHSH and LQKENI. This CDR3 comprises 16 residues. CDR3 in DNA: TGTGCCAGCTCACCACCGATGGGGACAGGGAACTATGGCTACACCTTC. This encodes CASSPPMGTGNYGYTF.

This clone was counted once. V is TRBV5-5 and J is TRBJ1-2, with unresolved D. The CDR3 is 13 amino acids. Germline assignment: CDR1 SGHKS and CDR2 YYEKEE (reference sequence). Between the trimmed V and J ends, which lost 3 bases and 2 bases, there was a span of 8 bases. The CDR3 region has the DNA TGTGCCAGCAGCTCGGTGACAAACTATGGCTACACCTTC. Protein product: CASSSVTNYGYTF.

The CDR3 region is CASSFRELSQPQHF. CDR3 in DNA: TGTGCCAGCAGTTTCAGGGAATTGAGTCAGCCCCAGCATTTT. The V call is TRBV6-5, the J call TRBJ1-5, with D possibly matching TRBD1 (5 bases). The CDR3 consists of 14 residues. In germline, CDR1 is MNHEY, CDR2 SVGAGI. V dropped 4 bases and J dropped 6 bases, with 13 bases sitting between them.

This chain joins TRBV10-2 and TRBJ2-5, with D unresolved. The V end lost 3 bases, the J end lost 2 bases, and 7 bases lay between the germline ends. This CDR3 contains 13 residues. Germline assignment: CDR1 WSHSY and CDR2 SAAADI. As DNA, the CDR3 is TGCGCCAGCAGTGAAAACTATCAAGAGACCCAGTACTTC. It yields the protein CASSENYQETQYF.

The genes are TRBV4-2 and TRBJ1-2; TRBD1 agrees at 7 bases. The CDR3 extends over 15 amino acids. V gave up 4 bases and J gave up 0 bases; unmatched junction bases: 5. Germline V CDR1 and CDR2: LGHNA, YNFKEQ. The CDR3 region has the DNA TGTGCCAGCAGCCCCGGGGACAGTACTAACTATGGCTACACCTTC. Encoded protein: CASSPGDSTNYGYTF.

This clone appeared a single time. The chain has TRBV11-3 and TRBJ2-2; D possibly corresponds to TRBD2 (6 bases). The CDR3 is 16 amino acids. Trimming removed 5 bases from V and 0 bases from J, with 13 bases in between. Germline V CDR1 and CDR2: SGHNT, YENEEA. CDR3 loop: CASSPGDFTNTGELFF. The CDR3 coding sequence is TGTGCCAGCAGCCCTGGGGACTTTACGAACACCGGGGAGCTGTTTTTT.

V gene TRBV10-3 combines with J gene TRBJ2-7; D not certain. Germline V gives CDR1 ENHRY, CDR2 SYGVKD. The V gene lost 2 bases and the J gene lost 5 bases, with 13 bases spanning the gap. The CDR3 has 14 amino acids. The CDR3 DNA sequence: TGTGCCATCAGTGAGCCGGTGCTAAAAGACGAGCAGTACTTC. Its protein is CAISEPVLKDEQYF.

This chain links TRBV2 with TRBJ1-6; 8 bases agree with TRBD1. The trim removed 10 bases at V and 9 bases at J, leaving 14 bases unmatched. The V gene's germline CDR1 is SNHLY and CDR2 FYNNEI. This CDR3 region has 15 residues. CDR3 sequence (DNA): TGTGCCACCTCCCGTGACAGGGGAGGCACTTCACCCCTCCACTTT. It encodes CATSRDRGGTSPLHF.

The CDR3 reads CASRLAGLQQFF. The CDR3, as DNA: TGTGCCAGCAGACTAGCGGGGTTACAGCAGTTCTTC. V usage is TRBV27 and J usage is TRBJ2-1; 10 bases fit TRBD2. CDR3 size: 12 residues. Germline V gives CDR1 MNHEY, CDR2 SMNVEV (reference sequence). With V trimmed by 6 bases and J by 11 bases, 4 bases remained unmatched.

V and J are TRBV3-1 (or the pseudogene TRBV3-2) and TRBJ2-1, with 14 bases that match TRBD2. After removal of 3 bases from V and 7 bases from J, the junction contained 5 bases not matched to a gene. Germline-derived CDR1 and CDR2 are LGHDT and YNNKEL (reference sequence). The CDR3 is 16 amino acids. In DNA, the CDR3 is TGTGCCAGCAGCCACCCGGGACTAGCGGGGGTAAATGAGCAGTTCTTC. It yields the protein CASSHPGLAGVNEQFF.

This clone was recorded once. The J gene is TRBJ2-1, the V gene TRBV9; TRBD2 matches 7 bases. Germline V gene lookup returns CDR1 SGDLS and CDR2 YYNGEE. The V gene end was trimmed by 4 bases and the J gene end by 10 bases; junction bases not matched to a gene: 17. The CDR3 extends over 16 amino acids. The CDR3 loop reads CASSMTLAGPEGEQFF. Written as DNA, the CDR3 is TGTGCCAGCAGCATGACCTTAGCGGGCCCCGAAGGGGAGCAGTTCTTC.

This clone showed up just a few times. The V call is TRBV24-1, the J call TRBJ2-5; 7 bases match TRBD1. CDR3 length: 17 amino acids. The germline CDR1 and CDR2 sequences are KGHDR and SFDVKD. Trimming took 2 bases from V and 5 from J; bases not matched to a gene: 13. CDR3 loop: CATSDSRQGPLSETQYF. The CDR3 DNA sequence: TGTGCCACCAGTGATTCAAGACAGGGACCCCTCAGCGAGACCCAGTACTTC.

The chain recombines TRBV19 with TRBJ1-2; no reliable D call. Germline CDR1 is LNHDA and CDR2 is SQIVND (reference sequence). The V gene lost 1 base and the J gene lost 0 bases, with 12 bases spanning the gap. CDR3 length: 16 residues. The CDR3 region has the DNA TGTGCCAGTAGTATAGCCTTGGAGGATCCTAACTATGGCTACACCTTC. Translated: CASSIALEDPNYGYTF.